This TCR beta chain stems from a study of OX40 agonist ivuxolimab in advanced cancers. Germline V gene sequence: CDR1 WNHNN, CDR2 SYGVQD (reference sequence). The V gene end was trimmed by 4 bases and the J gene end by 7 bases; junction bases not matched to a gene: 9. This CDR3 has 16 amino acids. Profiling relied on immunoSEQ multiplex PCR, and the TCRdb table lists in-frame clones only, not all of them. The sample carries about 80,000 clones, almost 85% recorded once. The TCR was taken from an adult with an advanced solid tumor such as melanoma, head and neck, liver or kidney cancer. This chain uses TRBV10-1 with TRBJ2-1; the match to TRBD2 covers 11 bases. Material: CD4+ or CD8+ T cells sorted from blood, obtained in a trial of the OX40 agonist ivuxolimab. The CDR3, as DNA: TGCGCCAGCAGTGTAGGTAGCGGGAGGGGGGGGAATGAGCAGTTCTTC. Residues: CASSVGSGRGGNEQFF.